This TCR beta chain is drawn from a study of blood T cell repertoires in COVID-19. Study-level information: COVID-19 samples, acute and convalescent, were from the United States, Italy and Spain. Nucleic acid was either cDNA or gDNA, and it came from T cells, B-cell-depleted T cells, or PBMCs.

In the authors' methods: Amplification with reference gene primers provided the estimates of nucleated cell counts. TCRdb's table, derived via immunoSEQ multiplex PCR, lists solely in-frame clones and lacks some. Clonal size and the V and J genes are those of that table, whereas D and trimming came from the DNA. The table lists about 170,000 clones, 83% of them singletons. This sequence was found in an elderly woman with acute or convalescent COVID-19. Sequencing was done on a sample of peripheral blood.

For the CDR3, the DNA is TGTGCCAGCAGCTTAGAAAGTTCCGGGACTGAAGCTTTCTTT. Translation gives CASSLESSGTEAFF. The rearrangement uses TRBV7-2 and TRBJ1-1; D ambiguous. The V gene's germline CDR1 is SGHTA and CDR2 FQGNSA. This CDR3 has 14 amino acids. The V and J ends lost 1 base and 5 bases respectively, with 11 bases between them.